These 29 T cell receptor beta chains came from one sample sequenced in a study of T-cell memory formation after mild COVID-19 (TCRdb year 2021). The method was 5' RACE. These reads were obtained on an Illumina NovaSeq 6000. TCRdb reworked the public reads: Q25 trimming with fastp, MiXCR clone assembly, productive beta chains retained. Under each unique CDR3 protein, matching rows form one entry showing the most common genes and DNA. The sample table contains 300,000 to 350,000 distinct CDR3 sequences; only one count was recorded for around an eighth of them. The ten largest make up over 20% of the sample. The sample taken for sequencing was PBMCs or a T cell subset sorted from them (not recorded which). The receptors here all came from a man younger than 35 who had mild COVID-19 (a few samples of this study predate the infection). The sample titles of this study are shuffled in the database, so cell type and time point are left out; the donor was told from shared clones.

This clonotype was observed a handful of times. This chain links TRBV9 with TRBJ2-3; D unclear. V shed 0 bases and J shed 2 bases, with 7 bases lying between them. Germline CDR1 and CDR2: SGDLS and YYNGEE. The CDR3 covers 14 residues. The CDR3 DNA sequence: TGTGCCAGCAGCGTAGGTGGGGTCACAGATACGCAGTATTTT. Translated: CASSVGGVTDTQYF.

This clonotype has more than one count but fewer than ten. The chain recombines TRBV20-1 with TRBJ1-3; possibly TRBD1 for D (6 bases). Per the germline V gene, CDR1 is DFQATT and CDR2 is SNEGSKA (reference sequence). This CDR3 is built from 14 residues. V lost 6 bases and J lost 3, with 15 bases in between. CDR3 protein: CSAESYRVGNTIYF. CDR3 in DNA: TGCAGTGCGGAAAGTTACAGGGTTGGAAACACCATATATTTT.

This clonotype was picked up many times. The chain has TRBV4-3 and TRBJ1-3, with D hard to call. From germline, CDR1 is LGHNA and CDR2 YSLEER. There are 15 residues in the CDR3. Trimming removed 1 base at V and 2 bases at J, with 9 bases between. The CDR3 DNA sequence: TGCGCCAGCAGCCAAGCGCGGACGGCTGGAAACACCATATATTTT. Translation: CASSQARTAGNTIYF.

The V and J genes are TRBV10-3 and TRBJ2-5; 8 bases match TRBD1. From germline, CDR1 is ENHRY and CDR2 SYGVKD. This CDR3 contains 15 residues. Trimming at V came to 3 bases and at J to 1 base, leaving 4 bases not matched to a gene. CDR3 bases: TGTGCCATCAGTGATGTCGGACAGGGCCAAGAGACCCAGTACTTC. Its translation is CAISDVGQGQETQYF.

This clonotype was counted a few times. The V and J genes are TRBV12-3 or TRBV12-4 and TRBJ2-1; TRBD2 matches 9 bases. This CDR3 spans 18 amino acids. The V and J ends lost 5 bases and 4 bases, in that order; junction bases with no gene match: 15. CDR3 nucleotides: TGTGCCAGCAGTCCCGATCTATCCCCGGGACTAGCTTACAATGAGCAGTTCTTC. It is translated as CASSPDLSPGLAYNEQFF.

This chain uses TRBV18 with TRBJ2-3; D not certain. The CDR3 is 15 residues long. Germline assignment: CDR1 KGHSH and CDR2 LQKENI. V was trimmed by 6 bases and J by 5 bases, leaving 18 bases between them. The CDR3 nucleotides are TGTGCCAGCTCGAGTGCTGGCTCCGCCGGAGATACGCAGTATTTT. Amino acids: CASSSAGSAGDTQYF.

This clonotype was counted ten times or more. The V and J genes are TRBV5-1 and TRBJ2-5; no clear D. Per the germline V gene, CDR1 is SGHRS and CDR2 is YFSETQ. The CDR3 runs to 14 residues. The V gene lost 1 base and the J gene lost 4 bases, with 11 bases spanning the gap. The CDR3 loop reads CASSLFGGRETQYF. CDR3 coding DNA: TGCGCCAGCAGCTTGTTTGGCGGACGAGAGACCCAGTACTTC.

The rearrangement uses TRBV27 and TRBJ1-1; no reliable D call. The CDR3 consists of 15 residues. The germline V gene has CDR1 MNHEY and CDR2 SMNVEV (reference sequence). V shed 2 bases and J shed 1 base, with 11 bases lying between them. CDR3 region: CASSLGIVGNTEAFF. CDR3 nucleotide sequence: TGTGCCAGCAGTTTAGGAATTGTGGGGAACACTGAAGCTTTCTTT.

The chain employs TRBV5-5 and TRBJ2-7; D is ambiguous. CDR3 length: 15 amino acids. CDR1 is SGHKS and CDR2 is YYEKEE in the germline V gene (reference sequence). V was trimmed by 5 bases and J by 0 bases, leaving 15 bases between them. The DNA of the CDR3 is TGTGCCAGCAGAGTTGAAGGAAGTAGCTCCTACGAGCAGTACTTC. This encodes CASRVEGSSSYEQYF.

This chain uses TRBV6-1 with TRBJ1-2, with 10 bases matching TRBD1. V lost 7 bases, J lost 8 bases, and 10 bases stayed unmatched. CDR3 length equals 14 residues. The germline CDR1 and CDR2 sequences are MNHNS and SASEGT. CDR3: CASTPDRGLEGYTF. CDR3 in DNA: TGTGCCAGCACCCCCGACAGGGGGCTAGAAGGCTACACCTTC.

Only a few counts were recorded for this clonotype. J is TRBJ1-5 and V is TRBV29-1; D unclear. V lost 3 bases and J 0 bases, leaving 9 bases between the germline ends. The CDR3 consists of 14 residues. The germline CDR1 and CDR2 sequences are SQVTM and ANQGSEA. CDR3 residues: CSVDEEGSNQPQHF. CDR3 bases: TGCAGCGTTGACGAGGAGGGTAGCAATCAGCCCCAGCATTTT.

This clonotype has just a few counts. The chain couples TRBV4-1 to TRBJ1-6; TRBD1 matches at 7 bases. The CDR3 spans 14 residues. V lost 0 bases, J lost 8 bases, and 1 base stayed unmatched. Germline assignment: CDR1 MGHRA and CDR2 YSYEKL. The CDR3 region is CASSQEGGDSPLHF. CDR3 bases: TGCGCCAGCAGCCAAGAAGGGGGCGATTCACCCCTCCACTTT.

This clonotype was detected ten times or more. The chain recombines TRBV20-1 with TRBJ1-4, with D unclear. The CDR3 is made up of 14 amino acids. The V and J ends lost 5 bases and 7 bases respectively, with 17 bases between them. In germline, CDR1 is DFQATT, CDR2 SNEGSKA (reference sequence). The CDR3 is CSAGHGRRGEKLFF. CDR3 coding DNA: TGCAGTGCTGGGCACGGGCGCCGAGGTGAAAAACTGTTTTTT.

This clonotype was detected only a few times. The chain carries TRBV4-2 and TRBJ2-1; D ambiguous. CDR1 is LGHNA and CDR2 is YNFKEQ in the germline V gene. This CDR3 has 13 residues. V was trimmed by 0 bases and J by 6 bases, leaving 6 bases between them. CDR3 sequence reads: CASSQDKGNEQFF. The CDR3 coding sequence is TGTGCCAGCAGCCAAGATAAGGGCAATGAGCAGTTCTTC.

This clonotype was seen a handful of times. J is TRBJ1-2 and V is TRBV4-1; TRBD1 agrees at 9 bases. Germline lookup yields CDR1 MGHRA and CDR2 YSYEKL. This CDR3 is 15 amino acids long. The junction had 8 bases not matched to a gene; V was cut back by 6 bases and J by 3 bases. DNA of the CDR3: TGCGCCAGCAGGCAACAGGGGGCTACGGACTATGGCTACACCTTC. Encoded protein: CASRQQGATDYGYTF.

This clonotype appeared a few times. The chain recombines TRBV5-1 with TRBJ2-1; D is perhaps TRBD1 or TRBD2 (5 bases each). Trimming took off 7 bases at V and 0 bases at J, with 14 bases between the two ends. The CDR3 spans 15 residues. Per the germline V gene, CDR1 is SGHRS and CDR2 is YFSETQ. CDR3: CASRDGTLSYNEQFF. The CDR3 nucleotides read TGCGCCAGCCGGGACGGCACCCTCTCCTACAATGAGCAGTTCTTC.

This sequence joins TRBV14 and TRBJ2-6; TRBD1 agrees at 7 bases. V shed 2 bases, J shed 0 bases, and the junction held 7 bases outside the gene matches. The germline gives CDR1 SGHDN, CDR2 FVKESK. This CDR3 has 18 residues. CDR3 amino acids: CASSQLGTADSGANVLTF. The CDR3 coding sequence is TGTGCCAGCAGCCAACTCGGGACAGCGGACTCTGGGGCCAACGTCCTGACTTTC.

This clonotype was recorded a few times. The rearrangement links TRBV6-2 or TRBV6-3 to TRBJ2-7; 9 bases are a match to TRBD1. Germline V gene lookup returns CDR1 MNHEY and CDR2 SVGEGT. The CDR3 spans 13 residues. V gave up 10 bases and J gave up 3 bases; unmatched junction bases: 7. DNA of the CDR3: TGTGCCACCGTGGGACAGGGAGTCTACGAGCAGTACTTC. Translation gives CATVGQGVYEQYF.

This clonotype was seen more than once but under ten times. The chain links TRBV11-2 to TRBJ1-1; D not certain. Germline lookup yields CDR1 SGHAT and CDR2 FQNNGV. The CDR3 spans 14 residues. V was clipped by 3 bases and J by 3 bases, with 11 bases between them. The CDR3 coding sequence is TGTGCCAGCAGCTTCCTAAAAGGGTACACTGAAGCTTTCTTT. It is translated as CASSFLKGYTEAFF. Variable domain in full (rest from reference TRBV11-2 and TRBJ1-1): EAGVAQSPRYKIIEKRQSVAFWCNPISGHATLYWYQQILGQGPKLLIQFQNNGVVDDSQLPKDRFSAERLKGVDSTLKIQPAKLEDSAVYLCASSFLKGYTEAFFGQGTRLTVV.

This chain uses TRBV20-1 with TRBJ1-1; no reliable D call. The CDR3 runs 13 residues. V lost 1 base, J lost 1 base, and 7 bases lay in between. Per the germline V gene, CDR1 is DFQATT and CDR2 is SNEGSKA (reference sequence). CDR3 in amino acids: CSARGGGNTEAFF. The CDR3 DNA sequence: TGCAGTGCTAGAGGCGGTGGGAACACTGAAGCTTTCTTT.

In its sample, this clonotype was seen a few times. The CDR3 DNA follows: TGCAGCGTTGAAGGAGCCCAGGGGAAGGGCTCCTACGAGCAGTACTTC. Protein product: CSVEGAQGKGSYEQYF. The J gene is TRBJ2-7, the V gene TRBV29-1; D may be TRBD1 (6 bases). The CDR3 covers 16 residues. The germline V and J ends were trimmed by 1 base and 0 bases, with 16 bases remaining between them. Germline loops: CDR1 SQVTM, CDR2 ANQGSEA.

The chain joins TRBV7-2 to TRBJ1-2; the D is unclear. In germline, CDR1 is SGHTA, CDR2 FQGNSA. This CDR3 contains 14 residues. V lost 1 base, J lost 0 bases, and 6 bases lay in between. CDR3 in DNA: TGTGCCAGCAGCTTAGACGCAACTAACTATGGCTACACCTTC. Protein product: CASSLDATNYGYTF. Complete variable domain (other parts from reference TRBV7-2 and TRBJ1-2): GAGVSQSPSNKVTEKGKDVELRCDPISGHTALYWYRQSLGQGLEFLIYFQGNSAPDKSGLPSDRFSAERTGGSVSTLTIQRTQQEDSAVYLCASSLDATNYGYTFGSGTRLTVV.

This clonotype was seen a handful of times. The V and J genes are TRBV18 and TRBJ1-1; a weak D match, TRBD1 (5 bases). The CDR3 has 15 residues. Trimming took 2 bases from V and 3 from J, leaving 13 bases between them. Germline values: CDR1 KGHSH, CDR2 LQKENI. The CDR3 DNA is TGTGCCAGCTCACCAAGACGGGGCATGGACACTGAAGCTTTCTTT. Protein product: CASSPRRGMDTEAFF.

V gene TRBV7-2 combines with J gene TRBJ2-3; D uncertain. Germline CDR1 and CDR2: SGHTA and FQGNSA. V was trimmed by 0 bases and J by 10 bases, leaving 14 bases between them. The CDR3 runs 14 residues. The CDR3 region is CASSLAPPHPAQYF. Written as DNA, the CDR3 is TGTGCCAGCAGCTTAGCCCCTCCTCACCCGGCGCAGTATTTT.

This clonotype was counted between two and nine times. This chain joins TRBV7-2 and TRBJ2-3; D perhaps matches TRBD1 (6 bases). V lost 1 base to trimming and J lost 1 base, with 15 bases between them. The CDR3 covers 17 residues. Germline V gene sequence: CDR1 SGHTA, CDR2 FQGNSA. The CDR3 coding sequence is TGTGCCAGCAGCTTAGTCGGTAGGGGGTCAGGCACAGATACGCAGTATTTT. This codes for CASSLVGRGSGTDTQYF.

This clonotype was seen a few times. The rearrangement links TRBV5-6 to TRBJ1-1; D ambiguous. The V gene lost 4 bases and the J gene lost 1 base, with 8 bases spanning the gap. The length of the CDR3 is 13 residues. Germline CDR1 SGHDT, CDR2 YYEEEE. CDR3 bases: TGTGCCAGCAGCGGTTCAGGGAACACTGAAGCTTTCTTT. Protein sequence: CASSGSGNTEAFF. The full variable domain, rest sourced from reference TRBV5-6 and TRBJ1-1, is DAGVTQSPTHLIKTRGQQVTLRCSPKSGHDTVSWYQQALGQGPQFIFQYYEEEERQRGNFPDRFSGHQFPNYSSELNVNALLLGDSALYLCASSGSGNTEAFFGQGTRLTVV.

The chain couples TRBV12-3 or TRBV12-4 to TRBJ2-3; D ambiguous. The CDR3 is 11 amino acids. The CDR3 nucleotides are TGTGCTTGTCGGACGGTGGATACGCAGTATTTT. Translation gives CACRTVDTQYF.

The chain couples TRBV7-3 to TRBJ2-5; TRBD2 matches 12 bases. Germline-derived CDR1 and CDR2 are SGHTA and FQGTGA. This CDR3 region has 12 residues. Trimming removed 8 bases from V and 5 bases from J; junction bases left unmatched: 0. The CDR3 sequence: CASGTSGETQYF. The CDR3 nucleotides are TGTGCCAGCGGGACTAGCGGGGAGACCCAGTACTTC.

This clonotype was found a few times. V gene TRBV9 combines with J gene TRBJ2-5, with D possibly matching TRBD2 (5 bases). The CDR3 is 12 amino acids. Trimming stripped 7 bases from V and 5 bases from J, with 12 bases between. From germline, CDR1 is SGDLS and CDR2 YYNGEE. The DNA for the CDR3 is TGTGCCAGCGGGCCGGGAATGGAGACCCAGTACTTC. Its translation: CASGPGMETQYF. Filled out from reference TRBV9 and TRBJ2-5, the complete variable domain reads DSGVTQTPKHLITATGQRVTLRCSPRSGDLSVYWYQQSLDQGLQFLIQYYNGEERAKGNILERFSAQQFPDLHSELNLSSLELGDSALYFCASGPGMETQYFGPGTRLLVL.